There are many counts of the clone carrying this T cell receptor beta chain. As yet, its antigen is unknown. The record originates from a study of regulatory T cells in long-lasting Graves disease. General observations from the study: The researchers studied only peripheral blood, not thyroid tissue. Lower TCR diversity characterized persistent Graves' patients relative to newly diagnosed patients.

In building TCR beta libraries, iRepertoire HTBI primers were used together with Arm-PCR of CDR3 regions. TCRdb recomputed calls from the multiplex PCR reads with MiXCR, one row per CDR3 protein. The sample yields about 520,000 distinct CDR3 sequences, more than 10% seen once. The time point: newly diagnosed GD, antithyroid drugs for less than 3 months. Scientists built the TCR library using RNA that was extracted from PBMCs. These sequences were also reported in another study, on T cells in Graves' hyperthyroidism and ophthalmopathy.

The TCR sequence derives from a woman aged 25 to 45 with Graves disease. The source was peripheral blood mononuclear cells (PBMCs), collected at new diagnosis, from a patient treated with antithyroid drugs.

CDR3 in amino acids: CSARHVNEQFF. CDR3 sequence (DNA): TGCAGTGCTAGACATGTTAATGAGCAGTTCTTC. V is TRBV20-1 and J is TRBJ2-1; D is unclear. Trimming pared 2 bases from V and 7 bases from J, leaving 6 bases between. This CDR3 region has 11 residues. CDR1 DFQATT and CDR2 SNEGSKA come from the germline V gene (reference sequence).